These 8 T cell receptor beta chains were sequenced from one sample in a study of OX40 agonist ivuxolimab in advanced cancers. The library was produced with the immunoSEQ multiplex PCR assay. TCRdb took this table from immuneACCESS and kept in-frame rearrangements with V and J called. Such tables lack part of the clones; where checked against another copy, unresolved V genes explain under half of the gap, and the rest is unexplained. For this sample the table gives some 40,000 clones, of which 85% were detected only once. About 15% of the sample rests with the top ten. Source: CD4+ or CD8+ T cells sorted from blood, taken in a trial of the OX40 agonist ivuxolimab. These receptors originate from an adult with an advanced solid tumor such as melanoma, head and neck, liver or kidney cancer.

The chain recombines TRBV6-5 with TRBJ1-2; D gene unclear. Germline V gives CDR1 MNHEY, CDR2 SVGAGI. Trimming stripped 0 bases from V and 5 bases from J, with 13 bases between. The CDR3 covers 15 residues. The CDR3 DNA reads as TGTGCCAGCAGTTACTCAGTAAGGGCCCTATATGGCTACACCTTC. Amino acid sequence: CASSYSVRALYGYTF.

This chain connects TRBV29-1 to TRBJ2-7, with 13 bases aligning to TRBD2. V lost 6 bases, J lost 2 bases, and 10 bases stayed unmatched. The length of the CDR3 is 16 residues. Germline loops: CDR1 SQVTM, CDR2 ANQGSEA. The CDR3 loop is CSVVGLAGAPPYEQYF. CDR3 nucleotide sequence: TGCAGCGTAGTAGGACTAGCGGGGGCGCCTCCCTACGAGCAGTACTTC.

The J gene is TRBJ2-1, the V gene TRBV27; perhaps TRBD1 as D (6 bases). CDR3 length equals 15 residues. Germline CDR1 reads MNHEY; CDR2 reads SMNVEV (reference sequence). Trimming took 5 bases from V and 3 from J, leaving 14 bases between them. CDR3 sequence: CASSTSWDIYNEQFF. Written as DNA, the CDR3 is TGTGCCAGCAGTACCTCGTGGGACATCTACAATGAGCAGTTCTTC.

This clone was seen just once. The chain recombines TRBV6-5 with TRBJ1-2; 8 nucleotides agree with TRBD1. From germline, CDR1 is MNHEY and CDR2 SVGAGI. The CDR3 has 14 residues. V was pared by 2 bases and J by 5 bases, with 4 bases of the junction left unmatched. This CDR3 reads CASSYGQGGYGYTF. In DNA form, the CDR3 reads TGTGCCAGCAGTTACGGACAGGGCGGATATGGCTACACCTTC.

The chain joins TRBV5-6 to TRBJ2-2; possible D gene TRBD2, 6 bases. Germline V gives CDR1 SGHDT, CDR2 YYEEEE. V was shortened by 4 bases and J by 5 bases, with 12 bases between the two germline ends. CDR3 length: 14 residues. The CDR3 sequence is CASSLGGGTGELFF. DNA for the CDR3: TGTGCCAGCAGCCTGGGAGGCGGGACCGGGGAGCTGTTTTTT.

The CDR3: CSVEGPANTEAFF. Written as DNA, the CDR3 is TGCAGCGTTGAAGGGCCGGCGAACACTGAAGCTTTCTTT. The V and J genes are TRBV29-1 and TRBJ1-1, with D hard to call. CDR1 is SQVTM and CDR2 is ANQGSEA in the germline V gene. The CDR3 is made up of 13 amino acids. The ends were cut back, 1 base at V and 1 base at J, with 7 bases in the middle.

V usage is TRBV27 and J usage is TRBJ1-1, with D unclear. CDR3 size: 11 residues. Germline V lookup: CDR1 MNHEY, CDR2 SMNVEV (reference sequence). V lost 4 bases to trimming and J lost 4 bases, with 4 bases between them. The CDR3 loop is CASSYGTEAFF. As DNA, the CDR3 is TGTGCCAGCAGTTACGGCACTGAAGCTTTCTTT.

This rearrangement joins TRBV19 to TRBJ1-1; D possibly corresponds to TRBD1 (5 bases). Trimming took 5 bases from V and 0 from J, leaving 10 bases between them. Germline CDR1 reads LNHDA; CDR2 reads SQIVND (reference sequence). This CDR3 is 14 amino acids long. CDR3 coding DNA: TGTGCCAGTAGTGGGGCAGTGATGAACACTGAAGCTTTCTTT. This codes for CASSGAVMNTEAFF.